Below, 14 T cell receptor beta chains from the same sample are listed, as sequenced in a study of blood T cells in healthy people across ages. Through a sample-barcoded 5' primer and a J-beta primer mix, a second PCR was run for roughly 6 to 11 cycles. TCRdb processed the 5' RACE reads anew with MiXCR; each CDR3 protein has one entry. The table shows around 1.5 million distinct CDR3 sequences, with roughly 32% occurring only once. The sequencing input was blood. All receptors come from a woman aged 30 to 39 in good health.

For this clonotype: The germline gene is not matched at one end of the junction; a read error may be the cause. The CDR3 sequence: CASSVRVAGGPETRYF. CDR3 bases: TGTGCCAGCAGCGTAAGAGTGGCGGGGGGGCCGGAGACCCGGTACTTC. V usage is TRBV9 and J usage is TRBJ2-5; 9 bases are a match to TRBD2. The germline V gene has CDR1 SGDLS and CDR2 YYNGEE. This CDR3 is 16 amino acids long.

The chain couples TRBV29-1 to TRBJ1-1; no reliable D call. The CDR3 consists of 15 residues. V was trimmed by 3 bases and J by 1 base, leaving 15 bases between them. Germline CDR1 reads SQVTM; CDR2 reads ANQGSEA. The CDR3 is CSVDTLTTRNTEAFF. The CDR3, as DNA: TGCAGCGTTGATACACTGACCACCCGGAACACTGAAGCTTTCTTT.

As regards this clonotype: A much bigger clone sits one base away, suggesting this may be a read error. This chain uses TRBV4-1 with TRBJ2-5; D might be TRBD1 or TRBD2, each matching 6 bases. This CDR3 has 15 amino acids. Germline V gene sequence: CDR1 MGHRA, CDR2 YSYEKL. The CDR3 DNA is TGCGTCAGCAGCCAAGATCAAGGGGGGCGAGAGACCCAGTACTTC. This encodes CVSSQDQGGRETQYF.

This clonotype was found a few times. The rearrangement uses TRBV4-1 and TRBJ2-1; D gene ambiguous. The CDR3 contains 15 residues. V lost 0 bases to trimming and J lost 9 bases, with 15 bases between them. Per germline, CDR1 MGHRA and CDR2 YSYEKL. In DNA, the CDR3 is TGCGCCAGCAGCCAAGAACCCCTTACCGTGGGTGAGCAGTTCTTC. This encodes CASSQEPLTVGEQFF.

V is TRBV4-1 and J is TRBJ2-5; TRBD1 matches 7 bases. Germline lookup yields CDR1 MGHRA and CDR2 YSYEKL. J lost 1 base, V lost 1 base, and 9 bases had no gene match. There are 17 residues in the CDR3. DNA of the CDR3: TGCGCCAGCAGCCAAGGACAGGGTTTGGGTGGCCAAGAGACCCAGTACTTC. Protein product: CASSQGQGLGGQETQYF.

This chain uses TRBV9 with TRBJ1-2, with 9 bases matching TRBD1. The length of the CDR3 is 16 residues. Germline loops: CDR1 SGDLS, CDR2 YYNGEE. Losses at the gene ends were 3 bases for V and 3 bases for J; bases not matched to a gene: 9. DNA of the CDR3: TGTGCCAGCAGCGCCCCAACAACAGGGGGCCACTATGGCTACACCTTC. This sequence encodes CASSAPTTGGHYGYTF.

J is TRBJ2-7 and V is TRBV28, with 11 bases identical to TRBD1. Germline assignment: CDR1 MDHEN and CDR2 SYDVKM. The CDR3 totals 16 residues. V dropped 7 bases and J dropped 7; count of bases not matched to a gene: 15. The DNA of the CDR3 is TGTGCCAGCAACACCAACGGACAGGGGGCCCACTTGGAGCAGTACTTC. Its protein is CASNTNGQGAHLEQYF.

Details on this clonotype: A much larger clonotype is one base distant, so this may be a read error. This chain links TRBV5-8 with TRBJ1-2; possibly TRBD1 for D (6 bases). Germline V CDR1 and CDR2: SGHTS, YDEGEE. The CDR3 covers 14 residues. CDR3 region: CASNLAGANYGYTF. In DNA, the CDR3 is TGTGCCAGCAACTTGGCGGGGGCGAACTATGGCTACACCTTC. The variable domain in full, completed from reference TRBV5-8 and TRBJ1-2, reads EAGVTQSPTHLIKTRGQQATLRCSPISGHTSVYWYQQALGLGLQFLLWYDEGEERNRGNFPPRFSGRQFPNYSSELNVNALELEDSALYLCASNLAGANYGYTFGSGTRLTVV.

The table lists this clonotype with a count of one. V and J are TRBV11-2 and TRBJ1-2; 7 bases map to TRBD1. The CDR3 extends over 16 amino acids. The ends lost 5 bases at V and 2 bases at J; junction bases unmatched: 11. CDR1 and CDR2 (germline): SGHAT, FQNNGV. CDR3 nucleotides: TGTGCCAGCAGCCCGGGCCGGGACAGAGTAAACTATGGCTACACCTTC. This gives the protein CASSPGRDRVNYGYTF.

This clonotype was recorded a few times. The chain uses TRBV12-3 or TRBV12-4 and TRBJ1-1, with 7 bases matching TRBD1. The CDR3 contains 14 residues. The junction had 10 bases not matched to a gene; V was cut back by 7 bases and J by 5 bases. CDR3 nucleotide sequence: TGTGCCAGCACCCCGGACAGGTTGCATACTGAAGCTTTCTTT. Its translation: CASTPDRLHTEAFF.

This clonotype was seen more than once but under ten times. Its ends do not fully match the called genes, so a read error is possible. The chain links TRBV7-2 to TRBJ1-2; no reliable D call. Germline V gives CDR1 SGHTA, CDR2 FQGNSA. The CDR3 covers 13 residues. The CDR3 nucleotides read TGTGCCAGCAGCACGGACGGCCTCTATGGTTACACCTTC. It is translated as CASSTDGLYGYTF.

Many counts were recorded for this clonotype. The chain is built from TRBV7-8 and TRBJ2-7, with 11 bases identical to TRBD2. Germline values: CDR1 SGHVS, CDR2 FQNEAQ. Trimming at V came to 1 base and at J to 7 bases, leaving 6 bases not matched to a gene. The CDR3 totals 15 residues. The CDR3: CASSLVLAGAGEQYF. In nucleotides, the CDR3 is TGTGCCAGCAGCTTAGTACTAGCGGGGGCGGGAGAGCAGTACTTC. Full variable domain (rest looked up from reference TRBV7-8 and TRBJ2-7): GAGVSQSPRYKVAKRGQDVALRCDPISGHVSLFWYQQALGQGPEFLTYFQNEAQLDKSGLPSDRFFAERPEGSVSTLKIQRTQQEDSAVYLCASSLVLAGAGEQYFGPGTRLTVT.

CDR3 nucleotide sequence: TGTGCCAGCTCACTACAGCGGGGGAGAACCTACGAGCAGTACTTC. It is translated as CASSLQRGRTYEQYF. The chain is built from TRBV18 and TRBJ2-7, with 8 bases aligning to TRBD2. The germline CDR1 and CDR2 sequences are KGHSH and LQKENI. The CDR3 covers 15 residues. V dropped 4 bases and J dropped 2; count of bases not matched to a gene: 7.

This chain uses TRBV2 with TRBJ2-3; 9 bases are shared with TRBD2. CDR3 size: 15 residues. CDR1 SNHLY and CDR2 FYNNEI come from the germline V gene. With 7 bases clipped from V and 4 bases from J, the junction kept 9 bases outside the gene matches. The CDR3 reads CASKETSGQSDTQYF. The CDR3, as DNA: TGTGCCAGCAAAGAAACTAGCGGGCAGTCAGATACGCAGTATTTT.